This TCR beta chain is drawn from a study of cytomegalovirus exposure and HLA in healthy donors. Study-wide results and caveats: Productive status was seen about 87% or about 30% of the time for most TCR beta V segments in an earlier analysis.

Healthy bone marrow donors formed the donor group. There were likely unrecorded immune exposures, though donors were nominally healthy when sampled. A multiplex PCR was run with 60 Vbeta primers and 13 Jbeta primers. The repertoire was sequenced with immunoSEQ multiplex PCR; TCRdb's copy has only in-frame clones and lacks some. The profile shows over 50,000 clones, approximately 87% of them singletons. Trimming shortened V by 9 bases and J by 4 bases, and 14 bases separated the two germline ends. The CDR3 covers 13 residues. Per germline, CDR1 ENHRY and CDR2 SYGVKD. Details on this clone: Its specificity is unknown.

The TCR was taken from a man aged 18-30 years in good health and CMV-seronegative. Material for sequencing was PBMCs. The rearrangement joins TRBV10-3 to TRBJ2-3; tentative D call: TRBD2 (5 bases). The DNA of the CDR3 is TGTGCCATTAGCGTGGGTGGGGCAGATACGCAGTATTTT. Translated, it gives CAISVGGADTQYF.